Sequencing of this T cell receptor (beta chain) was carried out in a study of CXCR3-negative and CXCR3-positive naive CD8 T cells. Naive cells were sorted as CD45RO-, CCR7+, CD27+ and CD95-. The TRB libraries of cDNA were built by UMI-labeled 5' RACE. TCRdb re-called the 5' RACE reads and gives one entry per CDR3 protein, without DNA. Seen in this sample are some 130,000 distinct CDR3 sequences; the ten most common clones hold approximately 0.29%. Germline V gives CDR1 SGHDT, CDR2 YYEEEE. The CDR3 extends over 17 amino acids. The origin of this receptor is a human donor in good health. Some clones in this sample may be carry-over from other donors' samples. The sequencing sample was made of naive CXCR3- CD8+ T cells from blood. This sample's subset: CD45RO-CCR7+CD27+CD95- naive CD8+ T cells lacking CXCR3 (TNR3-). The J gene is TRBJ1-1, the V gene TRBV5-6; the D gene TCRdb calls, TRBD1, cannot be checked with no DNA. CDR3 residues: CASSLIDRTKLNTEAFF.